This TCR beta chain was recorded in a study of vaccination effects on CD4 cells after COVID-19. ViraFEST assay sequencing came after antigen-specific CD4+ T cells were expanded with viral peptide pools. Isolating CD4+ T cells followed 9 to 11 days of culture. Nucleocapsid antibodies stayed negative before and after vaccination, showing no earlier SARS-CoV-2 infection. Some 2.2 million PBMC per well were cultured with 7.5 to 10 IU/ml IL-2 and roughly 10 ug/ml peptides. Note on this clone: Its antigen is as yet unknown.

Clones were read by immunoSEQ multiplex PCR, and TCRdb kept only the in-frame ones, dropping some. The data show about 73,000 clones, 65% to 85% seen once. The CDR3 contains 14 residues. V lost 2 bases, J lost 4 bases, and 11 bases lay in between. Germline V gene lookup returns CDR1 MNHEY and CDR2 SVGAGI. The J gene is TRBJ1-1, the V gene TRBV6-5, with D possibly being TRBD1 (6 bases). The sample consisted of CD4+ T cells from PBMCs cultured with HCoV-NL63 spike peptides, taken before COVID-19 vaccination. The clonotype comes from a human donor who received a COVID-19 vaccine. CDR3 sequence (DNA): TGTGCCAGCAGTTACAGGGGGTCTGGCACTGAAGCTTTCTTT. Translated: CASSYRGSGTEAFF.